This paragraph covers one T cell receptor (beta chain) sequence. Its antigen is undetermined. These data belong to a study of vaccination effects on CD4 cells after COVID-19. The CDR3 runs to 15 residues. Trimming removed 0 bases at V and 5 bases at J, with 13 bases between. CDR1 is LGHNA and CDR2 is YNFKEQ in the germline V gene. General study findings and limits: The study found marked clonal contraction of infection- and vaccine-induced clones late after vaccination. In healthy vaccinees, only 1 of 255 vaccine-induced clones cross-reacted with common cold coronaviruses.

After expansion with viral peptide pools in the ViraFEST assay, antigen-specific CD4+ T cells were sequenced. Scientists isolated CD4+ T cells after a roughly ten-day culture period ended. According to the study, vaccine recipients showed no prior SARS-CoV-2 infection and negative nucleocapsid antibodies. In the cultures, half the medium was exchanged for IL-2 medium on days 3 and 7. Sequencing used immunoSEQ multiplex PCR; TCRdb keeps in-frame clones, though not all of them. The data contain approximately 23,000 clones, 68% of them singletons. The TCR originated in a human donor who received a COVID-19 vaccine. This specimen consisted of CD4+ T cells from PBMCs cultured with HCoV-NL63 spike peptides, obtained before COVID-19 vaccination. The chain recombines TRBV4-2 with TRBJ1-1; perhaps TRBD1 as D (5 bases). Here the CDR3 DNA reads TGTGCCAGCAGCCAAGATTCGTCGGGGGAGACTGAAGCTTTCTTT. It is translated as CASSQDSSGETEAFF.